A single sample is the source of the 5 T cell receptor beta chains below, sequenced in a study of T cell responses to AZD1222 COVID-19 vaccine. TCRdb's table, derived via immunoSEQ multiplex PCR, lists solely in-frame clones and lacks some. The sample holds approximately 140,000 clones, about 92% seen once. Material: peripheral blood, obtained on day 0 of AZD1222 vaccination. All receptors come from an adult in good health.

The rearrangement uses TRBV28 and TRBJ1-1, with a tentative D call TRBD1 (5 bases). V was pared by 2 bases and J by 6 bases, with 10 bases between. Germline values: CDR1 MDHEN, CDR2 SYDVKM. The CDR3 runs 13 residues. The CDR3 region is CASSLGGNAEAFF. Written as DNA, the CDR3 is TGTGCCAGCAGTTTAGGGGGGAATGCTGAAGCTTTCTTT.

The chain uses TRBV19 and TRBJ1-2; no clear D. Germline loops: CDR1 LNHDA, CDR2 SQIVND (reference sequence). Trimming removed 4 bases from V and 6 bases from J, with 12 bases in between. This CDR3 is 13 amino acids long. This chain's CDR3 is CASSTWSSNGYTF. DNA for the CDR3: TGTGCCAGTAGTACCTGGTCAAGCAATGGCTACACCTTC.

This sequence joins TRBV29-1 and TRBJ2-7; 7 bases match TRBD1. The CDR3 has 14 residues. Looked up from germline, CDR1 is SQVTM and CDR2 is ANQGSEA. Germline trimming cut 3 bases from V and 4 bases from J; bases unmatched to any gene: 9. The CDR3 spells CSVDSDRDGYEQYF. DNA of the CDR3: TGCAGCGTTGACAGTGACAGGGATGGGTACGAGCAGTACTTC.

The rearrangement links TRBV28 to TRBJ1-1, with D possibly matching TRBD1 (5 bases). The CDR3 loop spans 15 amino acids. Germline V gene lookup returns CDR1 MDHEN and CDR2 SYDVKM. Trimming removed 4 bases from V and 6 bases from J, with 18 bases in between. The CDR3 sequence is CASSSPGPQEAEAFF. CDR3 DNA sequence: TGTGCCAGCAGTTCACCGGGACCCCAGGAAGCTGAAGCTTTCTTT.

This chain connects TRBV4-3 to TRBJ1-2; D is unresolved. This CDR3 has 16 amino acids. Looked up from germline, CDR1 is LGHNA and CDR2 is YSLEER. V lost 0 bases, J lost 6 bases, and 17 bases lay in between. The CDR3 bases are TGCGCCAGCAGCCAAGATGGAGCCTGGGTCGGAGATGGCTACACCTTC. Translating it yields CASSQDGAWVGDGYTF.